A selection of T cell receptor beta chains follows, all from one sample in a study of blood T cell repertoires in COVID-19. The protocol was immunoSEQ multiplex PCR, while the TCRdb copy is restricted to in-frame clones and leaves out a portion. This table has some 130,000 clones, around 85% appearing once. Sample: peripheral blood. Receptor source: a woman aged 45-59 years who had recovered from COVID-19. Each CDR3 is given with its conserved first and last residue. D genes are given only for firm matches. The size of a clone is reported for some rows only, either as once, few or many, or as a class for expanded clones.

cdr3_aa cdr3_nt clone_size j_call v_call d_call
CASRGGDRVGGNQPQHF TGTGCCAGTAGAGGGGGAGACAGGGTTGGGGGCAATCAGCCCCAGCATTTT NA TRBJ1-5 TRBV19 TRBD1
CASSIVAYTDTQYF TGTGCCAGTAGTATAGTAGCTTACACAGATACGCAGTATTTT once TRBJ2-3 TRBV19 NA
CASSLVAGGYTF TGTGCCAGCAGCTTAGTGGCGGGTGGCTACACCTTC NA TRBJ1-2 TRBV7-8 NA
CASSPRQGRRNQPQHF TGTGCCAGCTCACCGCGACAGGGAAGGAGAAATCAGCCCCAGCATTTT NA TRBJ1-5 TRBV18 TRBD1
CASSPGLAGTHEQYF TGTGCCAGCTCACCAGGACTAGCGGGAACCCACGAGCAGTACTTC NA TRBJ2-7 TRBV18 TRBD2
CASSEVTGKETQYF TGTGCCAGCAGTGAGGTCACAGGGAAAGAGACCCAGTACTTC NA TRBJ2-5 TRBV25-1 NA
CASSQESWAAGGLQETQYF TGTGCCAGCAGCCAAGAGAGTTGGGCAGCGGGGGGCCTCCAAGAGACCCAGTACTTC NA TRBJ2-5 TRBV3-1/TRBV3-2 TRBD2
CASSRKGDEKLFF TGCGCCAGCAGCCGGAAGGGGGATGAAAAACTGTTTTTT NA TRBJ1-4 TRBV5-1 NA
CASSMKSGTGASPLHF TGTGCCAGTAGTATGAAATCCGGGACAGGGGCTTCACCCCTCCACTTT NA TRBJ1-6 TRBV19 TRBD1
CASSLDQTGVQPQHF TGTGCCAGCAGCCTAGACCAGACAGGGGTGCAGCCCCAGCATTTT NA TRBJ1-5 TRBV2 TRBD1
CASSVAGRDEQYF TGTGCCAGCAGCGTAGCTGGCAGGGACGAGCAGTACTTC once TRBJ2-7 TRBV9 NA
CSGGQGTYEQYF TGCAGCGGGGGACAGGGGACCTACGAGCAGTACTTC NA TRBJ2-7 TRBV29-1 TRBD1
CASSRATDTQYF TGTGCCAGCAGCCGCGCCACAGATACGCAGTATTTT NA TRBJ2-3 TRBV3-1/TRBV3-2 NA
CASSLRGAALDTQYF TGTGCCAGCAGTCTACGGGGGGCCGCCTTGGATACGCAGTATTTT NA TRBJ2-3 TRBV28 NA
CARSPTGTGEHFYGYTF TGTGCCAGAAGCCCCACCGGGACAGGGGAGCATTTCTATGGCTACACCTTC NA TRBJ1-2 TRBV5-3 TRBD1
CASSKGPVLQLAGNTIYF TGTGCCAGCAGTAAAGGCCCCGTCTTACAGTTGGCTGGAAACACCATATATTTT NA TRBJ1-3 TRBV6-1 NA
CASSPTTGGGYTF TGTGCCAGCAGTCCCACGACGGGGGGTGGCTACACCTTC NA TRBJ1-2 TRBV27 NA
CASTSRGGSGANVLTF TGTGCCAGCACCTCACGGGGAGGATCCGGGGCCAACGTCCTGACTTTC NA TRBJ2-6 TRBV11-3 NA
CASSPDRNSPLHF TGTGCCAGCTCACCCGACAGGAATTCACCCCTCCACTTT NA TRBJ1-6 TRBV18 NA
CSVTPGAGTGGRTEAFF TGCAGCGTCACCCCGGGGGCCGGGACAGGGGGACGAACTGAAGCTTTCTTT NA TRBJ1-1 TRBV29-1 TRBD1
CASRGAGYTYEQYF TGTGCCAGCAGGGGAGCGGGCTACACCTACGAGCAGTACTTC NA TRBJ2-7 TRBV27 NA
CASVSIRGTGYTF TGTGCCAGCGTCTCGATCAGGGGGACTGGCTACACCTTC NA TRBJ1-2 TRBV6-5 TRBD1
CAWSVRLDFNEQFF TGTGCCTGGAGTGTGCGACTAGATTTCAATGAGCAGTTCTTC NA TRBJ2-1 TRBV30 NA
CASSLTGGNTGELFF TGTGCCAGCAGTTTGACAGGGGGGAACACCGGGGAGCTGTTTTTT NA TRBJ2-2 TRBV6-2/TRBV6-3 TRBD1
CASTTRGGGDRQYF TGTGCCAGCACCACCCGTGGGGGAGGGGACAGGCAGTACTTC few TRBJ2-5 TRBV11-3 NA
CAISIQGTEAFF TGTGCCATCAGTATACAGGGAACTGAAGCTTTCTTT NA TRBJ1-1 TRBV10-3 NA
CASSPREGNTEAFF TGTGCCAGCAGCCCCCGGGAGGGGAACACTGAAGCTTTCTTT NA TRBJ1-1 TRBV5-6 NA
CASRSGSGADTQYF TGTGCCAGCCGGAGCGGGAGTGGTGCAGATACGCAGTATTTT once TRBJ2-3 TRBV7-2 TRBD2
CASSSNRLGTDTQYF TGTGCCAGCAGCTCGAACAGGTTAGGGACAGATACGCAGTATTTT NA TRBJ2-3 TRBV7-6 NA
CASSFRDTRVYGYTF TGTGCCAGCAGCTTTCGGGACACACGAGTCTATGGCTACACCTTC NA TRBJ1-2 TRBV5-6 NA
CASSPDDLEFGNQPQHF TGTGCCAGCAGCCCCGACGACTTGGAATTTGGCAATCAGCCCCAGCATTTT NA TRBJ1-5 TRBV9 NA
CASRPTGAYYNEQFF TGCGCCAGCAGACCAACAGGGGCTTATTACAATGAGCAGTTCTTC NA TRBJ2-1 TRBV5-1 TRBD1
CASSLRREVGTEAFF TGTGCCAGCAGCTTACGCAGGGAGGTGGGCACTGAAGCTTTCTTT NA TRBJ1-1 TRBV7-8 NA
CASSQDAGGGTDTQYF TGTGCCAGCAGCCAGGATGCGGGAGGAGGCACAGATACGCAGTATTTT NA TRBJ2-3 TRBV4-2 TRBD2
CASSVAPLLGGGGELFF TGTGCCAGCAGCGTAGCCCCGTTATTGGGGGGGGGCGGGGAGCTGTTTTTT few TRBJ2-2 TRBV9 TRBD2
CATSDLGQDQETQYF TGTGCCACCAGTGATTTGGGTCAGGACCAAGAGACCCAGTACTTC NA TRBJ2-5 TRBV24-1 NA
CASSLDGGRVNGYTF TGTGCCAGCAGCTTAGATGGGGGCAGGGTAAATGGCTACACCTTC NA TRBJ1-2 TRBV11-2 NA
CASGTGSYGYTF TGTGCCAGTGGGACAGGGTCATATGGCTACACCTTC once TRBJ1-2 TRBV19 TRBD1
CASSGPLGRGGADTQYF TGTGCCAGCAGTGGCCCCTTGGGGCGGGGGGGGGCAGATACGCAGTATTTT NA TRBJ2-3 TRBV2 TRBD2
CASLAGGLNTGELFF TGTGCCAGTTTAGCGGGAGGATTGAACACCGGGGAGCTGTTTTTT NA TRBJ2-2 TRBV28 TRBD2
CASSRVLREGGYEQYF TGTGCCAGCAGCCGCGTGCTCCGGGAGGGGGGATACGAGCAGTACTTC NA TRBJ2-7 TRBV7-3 TRBD2
CASSWDRSYEQYF TGTGCCAGCAGCTGGGACAGGTCCTACGAGCAGTACTTC NA TRBJ2-7 TRBV7-9 TRBD1
CASRPGGGPNTF TGTGCCAGCAGGCCCGGTGGGGGCCCGAACACCTTC NA TRBJ1-2 TRBV6-5 NA
CASSQGDSGGPYEQYF TGCGCCAGCAGCCAAGGGGATAGCGGGGGACCCTACGAGCAGTACTTC once TRBJ2-7 TRBV4-1 TRBD2
CASGESAANVLTF TGTGCTAGTGGGGAGTCGGCGGCCAACGTCCTGACTTTC once TRBJ2-6 TRBV12-5 NA
CATSDYAQGYGYTF TGTGCCACCAGTGATTATGCCCAGGGGTACGGCTACACCTTC NA TRBJ1-2 TRBV24-1 NA
CASSLDSGTLPGNTIYF TGTGCCAGCAGCTTGGATTCGGGTACACTACCCGGAAACACCATATATTTT NA TRBJ1-3 TRBV5-4 NA
CASSAAGGALGANVLTF TGCGCCAGCAGCGCTGCAGGGGGCGCTTTAGGGGCCAACGTCCTGACTTTC NA TRBJ2-6 TRBV5-1 TRBD1
CASSAITGGSTDTQYF TGTGCCAGCAGCGCCATTACAGGGGGGAGCACAGATACGCAGTATTTT NA TRBJ2-3 TRBV7-8 TRBD1
CASSSGGSYGYTF TGTGCCAGCAGCTCGGGGGGGAGCTATGGCTACACCTTC once TRBJ1-2 TRBV5-5 NA
CASSRGQGGSNQPQHF TGTGCCAGCAGCAGGGGGCAAGGTGGGAGCAATCAGCCCCAGCATTTT NA TRBJ1-5 TRBV2 TRBD1
CASSEMGQSAFF TGTGCCAGTAGTGAAATGGGACAGTCGGCTTTCTTT NA TRBJ1-1 TRBV19 TRBD1